The 13 T cell receptor beta chains below all came from one sample that was sequenced in a study of Graves' ophthalmopathy and Graves' hyperthyroidism listed by TCRdb under 2018. Sequenced on an Illumina HiSeq 2000. For repertoire sequencing, TCR beta CDR3 regions were amplified from RNA transcripts. A first-round RT-PCR used HTBI primers with the Qiagen OneStep RT-PCR kit, followed by a second-round multiplex PCR, size selection and purification. The public reads were quality trimmed at Q25 with fastp and then assembled into clones with MiXCR by TCRdb, keeping productive beta chains. Each CDR3 protein gets just one entry, which takes the most common genes and DNA from the rows behind it. The sample records approximately 700,000 distinct CDR3 sequences, roughly 40% of which are singletons. 44% of the sample comes from the top ten. Sequenced: peripheral blood. The receptors were gathered from an adult man with Graves' ophthalmopathy.

In its sample, this clonotype was seen many times. The chain links TRBV5-1 to TRBJ2-7; TRBD2 matches at 8 bases. CDR3 length: 13 residues. Germline CDR1 and CDR2: SGHRS and YFSETQ. Trimming took 6 bases from V and 2 from J; bases not matched to a gene: 4. CDR3 bases: TGCGCCAGCACCCGAGCGGGAGCCTACGAGCAGTACTTC. Its translation: CASTRAGAYEQYF.

Worth noting for this clonotype: A much larger clone sits a single nucleotide away, making a read error possible. This sequence joins TRBV10-3 and TRBJ1-1; unclear D gene. Germline assignment: CDR1 ENHRY and CDR2 SYGVKD. This CDR3 contains 14 residues. Trimming removed 2 bases from V and 1 base from J, with 8 bases in between. The CDR3, as DNA: TGTGCCATCAGTGAGGATCATCAGAACACTGAAGCTTTCTTT. Its translation is CAISEDHQNTEAFF.

The rearrangement uses TRBV7-2 and TRBJ2-5; 8 positions match TRBD1. V dropped 5 bases and J dropped 4; count of bases not matched to a gene: 6. The CDR3 runs to 14 residues. The germline gives CDR1 SGHTA, CDR2 FQGNSA. The CDR3 region has the DNA TGTGCCAGCAGCGGTCAACAGGGGGTAGAGACCCAGTACTTC. This sequence encodes CASSGQQGVETQYF. The full variable domain, rest sourced from reference TRBV7-2 and TRBJ2-5, is GAGVSQSPSNKVTEKGKDVELRCDPISGHTALYWYRQSLGQGLEFLIYFQGNSAPDKSGLPSDRFSAERTGGSVSTLTIQRTQQEDSAVYLCASSGQQGVETQYFGPGTRLLVL.

This clonotype has ten or more counts. V gene TRBV9 combines with J gene TRBJ1-3; perhaps TRBD1 as D (5 bases). Germline-derived CDR1 and CDR2 are SGDLS and YYNGEE. Trimming shortened V by 4 bases and J by 0 bases, and 8 bases separated the two germline ends. The CDR3 spans 14 residues. In nucleotides, the CDR3 is TGTGCCAGCAGCCCGACAGTCTCTGGAAACACCATATATTTT. As protein: CASSPTVSGNTIYF.

The chain joins TRBV2 to TRBJ1-1; maybe TRBD1 (5 bases). The CDR3 length is 14 residues. Germline V CDR1 and CDR2: SNHLY, FYNNEI. Trimming shortened V by 3 bases and J by 4 bases, and 12 bases separated the two germline ends. CDR3: CASSEGQSSTEAFF. CDR3 nucleotide sequence: TGTGCCAGCAGTGAGGGGCAGAGTAGCACTGAAGCTTTCTTT.

This chain connects TRBV15 to TRBJ1-2; D not certain. Germline V gives CDR1 LNHNV, CDR2 YYDKDF (reference sequence). This CDR3 region has 12 residues. V shed 1 base and J shed 7 bases, with 7 bases lying between them. For the CDR3, the DNA is TGTGCCACCAGCAGAGGGATAGCTGGCTACACCTTC. Its translation is CATSRGIAGYTF.

This clonotype was seen a few times. CDR3 amino acids: CASSSPSYGYTF. The CDR3 nucleotides read TGTGCCAGCAGCTCCCCCAGCTATGGCTACACCTTC. The chain is built from TRBV5-6 and TRBJ1-2; D ambiguous. The CDR3 covers 12 residues. Germline V gene lookup returns CDR1 SGHDT and CDR2 YYEEEE. V gave up 3 bases and J gave up 4 bases, with 7 bases separating them. The full variable domain, its missing parts supplied by reference TRBV5-6 and TRBJ1-2, is DAGVTQSPTHLIKTRGQQVTLRCSPKSGHDTVSWYQQALGQGPQFIFQYYEEEERQRGNFPDRFSGHQFPNYSSELNVNALLLGDSALYLCASSSPSYGYTFGSGTRLTVV.

This clonotype was counted many times. The gene calls are TRBV7-9 and TRBJ2-7; no firm D call. The CDR3 is 12 amino acids. Trimming removed 0 bases at V and 7 bases at J, with 7 bases between. Germline CDR1 reads SEHNR; CDR2 reads FQNEAQ (reference sequence). The CDR3 protein is CASSLAGIEQYF. CDR3 in DNA: TGTGCCAGCAGCTTAGCTGGGATAGAGCAGTACTTC.

The rearrangement uses TRBV24-1 and TRBJ1-1, with 7 bases identical to TRBD1. The V and J ends lost 5 bases and 4 bases, in that order; junction bases with no gene match: 3. From germline, CDR1 is KGHDR and CDR2 SFDVKD. This CDR3 is built from 13 residues. This chain's CDR3 is CATSATGSTEAFF. CDR3 in DNA: TGTGCCACCAGTGCGACAGGGAGCACTGAAGCTTTCTTT.

In this sample, this clonotype turned up many times. V gene TRBV7-9 combines with J gene TRBJ1-1; D unresolved. The CDR3 length is 13 residues. V was cut by 5 bases and J by 2 bases, with 9 bases left in between. Germline V gives CDR1 SEHNR, CDR2 FQNEAQ (reference sequence). The CDR3 loop reads CASSPRPNTEAFF. The CDR3 DNA sequence: TGTGCCAGCAGCCCCCGACCTAACACTGAAGCTTTCTTT.

In its sample, this clonotype was seen many times. V is TRBV2 and J is TRBJ1-2, with 8 bases aligning to TRBD1. The length of the CDR3 is 15 residues. Per the germline V gene, CDR1 is SNHLY and CDR2 is FYNNEI. The junction had 11 bases not matched to a gene; V was cut back by 6 bases and J by 5 bases. Written as DNA, the CDR3 is TGTGCCAGCAGCCCCTCCCGGACAGGGCTGTATGGCTACACCTTC. Its translation: CASSPSRTGLYGYTF. Combining the CDR3 with reference TRBV2 and TRBJ1-2 gives the whole variable domain EPEVTQTPSHQVTQMGQEVILRCVPISNHLYFYWYRQILGQKVEFLVSFYNNEISEKSEIFDDQFSVERPDGSNFTLKIRSTKLEDSAMYFCASSPSRTGLYGYTFGSGTRLTVV.

The chain uses TRBV20-1 and TRBJ1-1; possibly TRBD1 for D (5 bases). The V end lost 0 bases, the J end lost 2 bases, and 10 bases lay between the germline ends. Germline V lookup: CDR1 DFQATT, CDR2 SNEGSKA (reference sequence). The length of the CDR3 is 14 residues. The CDR3: CSARDIRDNTEAFF. The CDR3 bases are TGCAGTGCTAGAGACATCCGGGACAACACTGAAGCTTTCTTT.

Comments on this clonotype: This could be a read error, since a much larger clone is one nucleotide away. The chain has TRBV2 and TRBJ2-5; no clear D. Germline loops: CDR1 SNHLY, CDR2 FYNNEI. Trimming cost V 3 bases and J 6 bases, with 8 bases left between them. The length of the CDR3 is 12 residues. The CDR3 coding sequence is TGTGCCAGCAGTGATTTGGAGAAGACCCAGTACTTC. As protein: CASSDLEKTQYF.